The 31 T cell receptor beta chains below were found in one sample sequenced in a study of cytotoxic CD8 clonotypes in ibrutinib-treated CLL. Assay used: immunoSEQ multiplex PCR; TCRdb lists only in-frame clones, some missing. This table has around 160,000 clones, roughly 77% appearing once. The sequences come from PBMCs, collected after 12 months of ibrutinib treatment. The receptor set was obtained from a human donor with chronic lymphocytic leukemia.

This clone was counted only a few times. The rearrangement uses TRBV9 and TRBJ2-1, with D perhaps assigned TRBD1 or TRBD2 (6 bases each). The CDR3 sequence is 12 residues long. Deletions cut 3 bases from V and 9 bases from J, with 10 bases between. The V gene's germline CDR1 is SGDLS and CDR2 YYNGEE. CDR3: CASSEGGGEQFF. The CDR3 DNA follows: TGTGCCAGCAGCGAAGGGGGAGGTGAGCAGTTCTTC.

This sequence joins TRBV4-1 and TRBJ2-7; either TRBD1 or TRBD2 may fit D (5 bases each). V was pared by 2 bases and J by 8 bases, with 19 bases between. CDR1 and CDR2 from the germline V gene are MGHRA and YSYEKL. The CDR3 extends over 15 amino acids. CDR3 loop: CASSQPLGDPTKQYF. CDR3 coding DNA: TGCGCCAGCAGCCAACCCTTGGGGGATCCTACGAAGCAGTACTTC.

The chain joins TRBV19 to TRBJ1-5; a possible D gene is TRBD1 (6 bases). The CDR3 covers 16 residues. CDR1 LNHDA and CDR2 SQIVND come from the germline V gene (reference sequence). Trimming cost V 8 bases and J 3 bases, with 20 bases left between them. This chain's CDR3 is CASVGRDTWANQPQHF. The CDR3 DNA follows: TGTGCCAGTGTAGGACGGGACACTTGGGCCAATCAGCCCCAGCATTTT.

In this sample, this clone turned up once. This chain joins TRBV19 and TRBJ2-2, with 9 bases lining up with TRBD2. CDR3 length equals 16 residues. CDR1 is LNHDA and CDR2 is SQIVND in the germline V gene (reference sequence). J gave up 0 bases and V 5 bases, and 4 bases lay outside the gene matches. Written as DNA, the CDR3 is TGTGCCAGTAGTGGGGAGCGGGAGGCGAACACCGGGGAGCTGTTTTTT. Translated, it gives CASSGEREANTGELFF.

The chain is built from TRBV18 and TRBJ1-1, with D perhaps matching TRBD1 (5 bases). Germline-derived CDR1 and CDR2 are KGHSH and LQKENI. The CDR3 has 15 amino acids. The V and J ends lost 3 bases and 4 bases respectively, with 15 bases between them. CDR3 residues: CASSPRAGRGTEAFF. CDR3 in DNA: TGTGCCAGCTCACCCCGCGCGGGGCGGGGCACTGAAGCTTTCTTT.

By frequency in the sample, this clone is medium-sized (0.01 to 0.1%). The rearrangement uses TRBV6-6 and TRBJ1-3, with D tentatively TRBD1 (6 bases). Trimming left V 2 bases short and J 0 bases short, with 8 bases between. The germline CDR1 and CDR2 sequences are MNHNY and SVGAGI (reference sequence). The CDR3 covers 15 residues. This CDR3 is CASSYGGGSGNTIYF. CDR3 nucleotides: TGTGCCAGCAGTTACGGAGGGGGCTCTGGAAACACCATATATTTT.

The J gene is TRBJ2-7, the V gene TRBV7-9; tentative D call: TRBD1 (5 bases). The CDR3 has 15 residues. Germline CDR1 and CDR2: SEHNR and FQNEAQ (reference sequence). V lost 5 bases and J lost 0, with 14 bases in between. Here the CDR3 reads CASSQHRMGSYEQYF. Here the CDR3 DNA reads TGTGCCAGCAGCCAGCACAGGATGGGCTCCTACGAGCAGTACTTC.

This clone appeared a few times. The chain recombines TRBV19 with TRBJ1-2; D gene ambiguous. The CDR3 covers 15 residues. V lost 0 bases and J 2 bases, leaving 10 bases between the germline ends. Per the germline V gene, CDR1 is LNHDA and CDR2 is SQIVND (reference sequence). The CDR3 spells CASSIEMDPNYGYTF. As DNA, the CDR3 is TGTGCCAGTAGTATAGAAATGGACCCCAACTATGGCTACACCTTC.

J is TRBJ1-1 and V is TRBV6-5, with 8 nucleotides matching TRBD1. Germline CDR1 is MNHEY and CDR2 is SVGAGI. The CDR3 sequence is 13 residues long. J gave up 3 bases and V 8 bases, and 5 bases lay outside the gene matches. The CDR3, as DNA: TGTGCCAGCTTGGACAGGGCCGACACTGAAGCTTTCTTT. It specifies CASLDRADTEAFF.

The chain combines TRBV28 with TRBJ2-5, with 8 bases lining up with TRBD1. V dropped 8 bases and J dropped 0; count of bases not matched to a gene: 14. CDR3 length equals 17 residues. Germline lookup yields CDR1 MDHEN and CDR2 SYDVKM. CDR3 nucleotides: TGTGCCAGCCGAGGGGGAACAGGGGGGAATTACCAAGAGACCCAGTACTTC. This sequence encodes CASRGGTGGNYQETQYF.

This chain joins TRBV19 and TRBJ1-5; the D gene is possibly TRBD1 (6 bases). V was pared by 4 bases and J by 2 bases, with 12 bases between. This CDR3 region has 15 residues. CDR1 and CDR2 (germline): LNHDA, SQIVND (reference sequence). DNA of the CDR3: TGTGCCAGTAGTACCGGGACATCTGGCAATCAGCCCCAGCATTTT. Its protein product is CASSTGTSGNQPQHF.

Only a few counts were recorded for this clone. The rearrangement uses TRBV7-3 and TRBJ2-2, with 9 bases aligning to TRBD1. Germline CDR1 and CDR2: SGHTA and FQGTGA. J gave up 5 bases and V 5 bases, and 6 bases lay outside the gene matches. This CDR3 contains 15 residues. In nucleotides, the CDR3 is TGTGCCAGCAGCCAACAGGGGGCTTTGACCGGGGAGCTGTTTTTT. This encodes CASSQQGALTGELFF.

Only one count was recorded for this clone. The chain links TRBV5-8 to TRBJ2-5, with a weak D call TRBD1 (7 bases). CDR1 is SGHTS, CDR2 YDEGEE, per germline. CDR3 length: 14 residues. Trimming removed 9 bases from V and 2 bases from J, with 17 bases in between. The CDR3 DNA reads TGTGCCACCAGGGGGGTCCGGTGGCAAGAGACCCAGTACTTC. This sequence encodes CATRGVRWQETQYF.

This chain uses TRBV4-1 with TRBJ1-2; 7 positions agree with TRBD1. J lost 5 bases, V lost 3 bases, and 12 bases had no gene match. The CDR3 has 16 amino acids. Germline V gene sequence: CDR1 MGHRA, CDR2 YSYEKL. CDR3 DNA sequence: TGCGCCAGCAGCCAGACTCCCGGGACAGCCTTGTATGGCTACACCTTC. This encodes CASSQTPGTALYGYTF.

This clone was detected only a few times. J is TRBJ1-1 and V is TRBV19; possibly TRBD1 for D (6 bases). Germline CDR1 is LNHDA and CDR2 is SQIVND (reference sequence). Trimming removed 5 bases from V and 6 bases from J, with 16 bases in between. The CDR3 consists of 14 residues. The CDR3 DNA reads as TGTGCCAGTAGTGTCGGGACATTTGGCGCTGAAGCTTTCTTT. Translating gives CASSVGTFGAEAFF.

J is TRBJ2-7 and V is TRBV2; D is unclear. In germline, CDR1 is SNHLY, CDR2 FYNNEI. The CDR3 consists of 14 residues. V was clipped by 8 bases and J by 6 bases, with 20 bases between them. This CDR3 reads CASLFQPTSSEQYF. As DNA, the CDR3 is TGTGCCAGCCTCTTCCAGCCCACTTCGTCCGAGCAGTACTTC.

This clone was counted a single time. This chain joins TRBV5-1 and TRBJ2-5, with 11 bases matching TRBD2. The CDR3 is 17 residues long. V shed 3 bases and J 1 base; nucleotides not matched to a gene: 8. Germline assignment: CDR1 SGHRS and CDR2 YFSETQ. CDR3 amino acids: CASSSKTSGAGQETQYF. The CDR3 DNA is TGCGCCAGCAGCTCCAAGACTAGCGGGGCGGGCCAAGAGACCCAGTACTTC.

The rearrangement joins TRBV7-2 to TRBJ1-3; D uncertain. This CDR3 contains 13 residues. Germline V CDR1 and CDR2: SGHTA, FQGNSA. V was pared by 4 bases and J by 4 bases, with 8 bases between. CDR3 amino acids: CASSSPVGNTIYF. The CDR3, as DNA: TGTGCCAGCAGCTCCCCCGTGGGAAACACCATATATTTT. The whole variable domain, remainder taken from reference TRBV7-2 and TRBJ1-3, is GAGVSQSPSNKVTEKGKDVELRCDPISGHTALYWYRQSLGQGLEFLIYFQGNSAPDKSGLPSDRFSAERTGGSVSTLTIQRTQQEDSAVYLCASSSPVGNTIYFGEGSWLTVV.

The V gene is TRBV27, the J gene TRBJ2-5; 10 bases match TRBD2. The CDR3 is made up of 15 amino acids. Trimming cost V 5 bases and J 7 bases; bases outside gene matches: 10. The germline V gene encodes CDR1 MNHEY and CDR2 SMNVEV (reference sequence). This CDR3 reads CASSPTSGARVTQYF. The CDR3 DNA reads TGTGCCAGCAGTCCTACTAGCGGGGCCCGGGTGACCCAGTACTTC.

This clone appeared a few times. The J gene is TRBJ2-5, the V gene TRBV11-2; TRBD2 matches 7 bases. The CDR3 is 16 amino acids. The V and J ends lost 5 bases and 2 bases, in that order; junction bases with no gene match: 11. Germline V CDR1 and CDR2: SGHAT, FQNNGV. For the CDR3, the DNA is TGTGCCAGCAGCCCGCCAGGGAGGGCCACGCAAGAGACCCAGTACTTC. Amino acid sequence: CASSPPGRATQETQYF.

The V and J genes are TRBV4-1 and TRBJ1-4, with D maybe TRBD1 (6 bases). The CDR3 totals 17 residues. Looked up from germline, CDR1 is MGHRA and CDR2 is YSYEKL. V lost 4 bases to trimming and J lost 0 bases, with 15 bases between them. CDR3 sequence reads: CASSPGAVGATNEKLFF. DNA of the CDR3: TGCGCCAGCAGCCCAGGGGCCGTAGGTGCAACTAATGAAAAACTGTTTTTT.

This chain links TRBV28 with TRBJ2-7, with TRBD1 identical over 8 bases. V was pared by 5 bases and J by 6 bases, with 18 bases of the junction left unmatched. The CDR3 loop spans 17 amino acids. The V gene's germline CDR1 is MDHEN and CDR2 SYDVKM. The chain's CDR3 is CASSPPLTGDRWSEQYF. CDR3 nucleotide sequence: TGTGCCAGCAGTCCACCCCTGACAGGGGACCGATGGAGCGAGCAGTACTTC.

V and J are TRBV4-3 and TRBJ1-2; a possible D gene is TRBD1 (6 bases). V shed 1 base and J shed 3 bases, with 18 bases lying between them. CDR3 length: 17 amino acids. Germline lookup yields CDR1 LGHNA and CDR2 YSLEER. Here the CDR3 reads CASSQAPRYRADYGYTF. Written as DNA, the CDR3 is TGCGCCAGCAGCCAAGCCCCGCGCTACAGGGCTGACTATGGCTACACCTTC.

This clone has a handful of counts. J is TRBJ2-3 and V is TRBV13; D unresolved. V shed 1 base and J shed 1 base, with 9 bases lying between them. The CDR3 extends over 15 amino acids. Germline V gene sequence: CDR1 PRHDT, CDR2 FYEKMQ (reference sequence). The CDR3 loop is CASSLAGPGTDTQYF. As DNA, the CDR3 is TGTGCCAGCAGCTTAGCCGGGCCCGGCACAGATACGCAGTATTTT.

The rearrangement joins TRBV7-8 to TRBJ2-4, with 9 positions matching TRBD2. Germline loops: CDR1 SGHVS, CDR2 FQNEAQ. The V segment lost 0 bases and the J segment 2 bases; nucleotides outside the gene matches: 20. CDR3 length: 22 residues. The CDR3 nucleotides are TGTGCCAGCAGCTTAGCGTTGGGGGGACTCGGAGCGGGAGGTCAAACCAAAAACATTCAGTACTTC. It is translated as CASSLALGGLGAGGQTKNIQYF.

The chain uses TRBV28 and TRBJ1-2; perhaps TRBD1 as D (5 bases). Trimming shortened V by 7 bases and J by 0 bases, and 12 bases separated the two germline ends. Germline CDR1 reads MDHEN; CDR2 reads SYDVKM. The CDR3 length is 14 residues. CDR3: CASIGGAANYGYTF. The CDR3 DNA reads as TGTGCCAGCATCGGAGGGGCGGCTAACTATGGCTACACCTTC.

This sequence joins TRBV2 and TRBJ1-3, with D uncertain. The V end lost 3 bases, the J end lost 1 base, and 13 bases lay between the germline ends. The V gene's germline CDR1 is SNHLY and CDR2 FYNNEI. The CDR3 totals 16 residues. For the CDR3, the DNA is TGTGCCAGCAGTGACGCGAATGGGTTATCTGGAAACACCATATATTTT. Its translation is CASSDANGLSGNTIYF. The full variable domain, its missing parts supplied by reference TRBV2 and TRBJ1-3, is EPEVTQTPSHQVTQMGQEVILRCVPISNHLYFYWYRQILGQKVEFLVSFYNNEISEKSEIFDDQFSVERPDGSNFTLKIRSTKLEDSAMYFCASSDANGLSGNTIYFGEGSWLTVV.

The V gene is TRBV9, the J gene TRBJ1-6; D not resolved. The germline V and J ends were trimmed by 0 bases and 9 bases, with 7 bases remaining between them. CDR1 is SGDLS and CDR2 is YYNGEE in the germline V gene. The CDR3 spans 13 residues. The CDR3 nucleotides read TGTGCCAGCAGCGTAGCCTGGGCTTCACCCCTCCACTTT. Amino acid sequence: CASSVAWASPLHF.

The gene calls are TRBV9 and TRBJ2-7; TRBD2 matches 7 bases. This CDR3 is built from 14 residues. V gave up 0 bases and J gave up 5 bases; unmatched junction bases: 5. Germline V lookup: CDR1 SGDLS, CDR2 YYNGEE. The CDR3 protein is CASSVGGSSHEQYF. CDR3 DNA sequence: TGTGCCAGCAGCGTAGGCGGGAGCAGCCACGAGCAGTACTTC.

The CDR3 reads CASRTGTSGDIQYF. CDR3 in DNA: TGTGCCAGCAGAACCGGGACTAGCGGGGACATTCAGTACTTC. J is TRBJ2-4 and V is TRBV2; 13 bases map to TRBD2. In germline, CDR1 is SNHLY, CDR2 FYNNEI. CDR3 length equals 14 residues. V lost 6 bases, J lost 8 bases, and 4 bases stayed unmatched.

The CDR3 nucleotides are TGTGCCAGCAGCTCGGACAGGGAGACCGGGGAGCTGTTTTTT. Translated: CASSSDRETGELFF. The chain is built from TRBV7-9 and TRBJ2-2, with 8 bases aligning to TRBD1. V lost 4 bases and J lost 5; bases outside the gene matches: 3. Germline lookup yields CDR1 SEHNR and CDR2 FQNEAQ (reference sequence). The CDR3 is 14 residues long.